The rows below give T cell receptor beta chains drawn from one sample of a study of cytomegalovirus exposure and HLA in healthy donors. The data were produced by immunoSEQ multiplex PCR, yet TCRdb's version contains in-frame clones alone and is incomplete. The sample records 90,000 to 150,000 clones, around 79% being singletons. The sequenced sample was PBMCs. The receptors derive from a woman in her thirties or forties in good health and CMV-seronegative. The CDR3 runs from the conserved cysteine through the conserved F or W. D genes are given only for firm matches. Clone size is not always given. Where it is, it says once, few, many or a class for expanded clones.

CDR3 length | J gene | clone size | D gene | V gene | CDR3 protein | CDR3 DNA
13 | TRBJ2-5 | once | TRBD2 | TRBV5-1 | CASSSDSAGAQYF | TGCGCCAGCAGCTCCGACAGCGCGGGAGCCCAGTACTTC
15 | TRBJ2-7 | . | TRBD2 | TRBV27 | CASSRGLAGTYEQYF | TGTGCCAGCAGTCGTGGACTAGCGGGAACGTACGAGCAGTACTTC
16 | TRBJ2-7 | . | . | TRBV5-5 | CASSPPNGESSYEQYF | TGTGCCAGCAGCCCGCCTAACGGAGAAAGCTCCTACGAGCAGTACTTC
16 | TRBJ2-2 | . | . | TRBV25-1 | CASSESMGVGTGELFF | TGTGCCAGCAGTGAATCTATGGGAGTGGGAACCGGGGAGCTGTTTTTT
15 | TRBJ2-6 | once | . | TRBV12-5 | CASGGPSAGANVLTF | TGTGCTAGTGGGGGGCCCAGCGCCGGGGCCAACGTCCTGACTTTC
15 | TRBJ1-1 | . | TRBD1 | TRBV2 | CASSRGQGARSEAFF | TGTGCCAGCAGTCGGGGACAGGGGGCGCGGAGTGAAGCTTTCTTT
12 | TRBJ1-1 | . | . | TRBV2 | CASSDDNREAFF | TGTGCCAGCAGTGATGACAACCGGGAAGCTTTCTTT
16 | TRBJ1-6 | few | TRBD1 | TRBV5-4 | CASSPPRTGDNSPLHF | TGTGCCAGCAGCCCTCCTCGGACAGGGGACAATTCACCCCTCCACTTT
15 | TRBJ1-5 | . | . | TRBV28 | CASSFVTRGNQPQHF | TGTGCCAGCAGTTTCGTGACGCGGGGCAATCAGCCCCAGCATTTT
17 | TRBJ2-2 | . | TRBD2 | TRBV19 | CASSIAPGTSISGELFF | TGTGCCAGTAGTATAGCTCCCGGGACTAGTATATCCGGGGAGCTGTTTTTT
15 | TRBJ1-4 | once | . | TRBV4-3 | CASSQDPTGIEKLFF | TGCGCCAGCAGCCAAGATCCGACGGGTATTGAAAAACTGTTTTTT
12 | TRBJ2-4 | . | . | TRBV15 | CATSRETGSQYF | TGTGCCACCAGCAGAGAAACAGGGTCTCAGTACTTC
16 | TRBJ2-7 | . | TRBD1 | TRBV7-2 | CASSLASWDRSYEQYF | TGTGCCAGCAGCTTAGCTTCGTGGGACAGGTCCTACGAGCAGTACTTC
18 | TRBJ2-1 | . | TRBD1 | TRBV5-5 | CASSLSNSGTGGFNEQFF | TGTGCCAGCAGCTTGTCTAATTCCGGGACAGGGGGCTTCAATGAGCAGTTCTTC
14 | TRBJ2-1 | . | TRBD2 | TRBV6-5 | CASTAGLADNEQFF | TGTGCCAGCACGGCGGGACTAGCGGACAATGAGCAGTTCTTC
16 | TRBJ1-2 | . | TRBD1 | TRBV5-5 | CASSLVAGQGAYGYTF | TGTGCCAGCAGCTTGGTAGCAGGACAGGGGGCCTATGGCTACACCTTC
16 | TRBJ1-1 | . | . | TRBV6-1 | CASSEAAPLVNTEAFF | TGTGCCAGCAGTGAGGCTGCCCCGCTGGTGAACACTGAAGCTTTCTTT
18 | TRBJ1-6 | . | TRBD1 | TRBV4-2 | CASSHQASGTGEGSPLHF | TGTGCCAGCAGCCACCAAGCGTCCGGGACAGGGGAGGGTTCACCCCTCCACTTT
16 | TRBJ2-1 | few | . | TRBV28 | CASSSTGQGLYNEQFF | TGTGCCAGCAGTTCGACGGGCCAGGGACTCTACAATGAGCAGTTCTTC
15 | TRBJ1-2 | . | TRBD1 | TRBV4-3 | CASSRLLTGDFGYTF | TGCGCCAGCAGCCGCTTACTGACAGGGGATTTTGGCTACACCTTC
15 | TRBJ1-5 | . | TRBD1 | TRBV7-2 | CASSPHSGGLQPQHF | TGTGCCAGCAGCCCCCACTCAGGGGGGCTGCAGCCCCAGCATTTT
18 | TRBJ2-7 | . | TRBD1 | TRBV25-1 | CASTFGTGDSRSSYEQYF | TGTGCCAGCACCTTTGGGACAGGGGATTCAAGAAGCTCCTACGAGCAGTACTTC
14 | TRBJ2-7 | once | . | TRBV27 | CASSLASTFYEQYF | TGTGCCAGCAGTTTGGCTAGCACCTTCTACGAGCAGTACTTC
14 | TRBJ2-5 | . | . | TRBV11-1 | CASSFPTQIETQYF | TGTGCCAGCAGCTTCCCCACGCAGATCGAGACCCAGTACTTC
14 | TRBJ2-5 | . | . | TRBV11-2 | CASSLGGPPETQYF | TGTGCCAGCAGCTTAGGAGGGCCTCCGGAGACCCAGTACTTC
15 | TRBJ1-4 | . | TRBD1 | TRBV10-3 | CAISESLTGAEKLFF | TGTGCCATCAGTGAGTCTTTGACAGGGGCTGAAAAACTGTTTTTT
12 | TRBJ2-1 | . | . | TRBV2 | CASSPRYNEQFF | TGTGCCAGCAGCCCCCGCTACAATGAGCAGTTCTTC